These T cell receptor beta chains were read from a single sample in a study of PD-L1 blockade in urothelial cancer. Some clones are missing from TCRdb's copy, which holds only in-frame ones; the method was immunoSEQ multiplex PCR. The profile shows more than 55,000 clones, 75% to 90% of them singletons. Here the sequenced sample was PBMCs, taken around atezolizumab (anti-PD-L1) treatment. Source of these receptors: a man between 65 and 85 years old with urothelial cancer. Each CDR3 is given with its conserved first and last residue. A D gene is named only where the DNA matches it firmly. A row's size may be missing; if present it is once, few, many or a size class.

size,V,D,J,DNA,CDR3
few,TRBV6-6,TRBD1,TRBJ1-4,TGTGCCAGCAGCCGACAGGGAGGTGAAAAACTGTTTTTT,CASSRQGGEKLFF
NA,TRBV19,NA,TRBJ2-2,TGTGCCAGTAAGAAGTCCGGGATCGGGGAGCTGTTTTTT,CASKKSGIGELFF
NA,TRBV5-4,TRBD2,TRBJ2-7,TGTGCCAGCAGCAGGGGACTAGCCTACGAGCAGTACTTC,CASSRGLAYEQYF
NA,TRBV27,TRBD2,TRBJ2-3,TGTGCCAGCAGCTGGGGGCTAGCGGGCCGCGGGGGAGATACGCAGTATTTT,CASSWGLAGRGGDTQYF
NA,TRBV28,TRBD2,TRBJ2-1,TGTGCCAGCAGTTTAACACTAGCGGGAGGGTATGAGCAGTTCTTC,CASSLTLAGGYEQFF
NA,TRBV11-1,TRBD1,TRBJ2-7,TGTGCCAGCAGCTCTTGGGACAGTCCCTACGAGCAGTACTTC,CASSSWDSPYEQYF
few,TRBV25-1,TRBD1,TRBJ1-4,TGTGCCAGCAGTGGATGGAGGACAGGGAGGGAAAAACTGTTTTTT,CASSGWRTGREKLFF
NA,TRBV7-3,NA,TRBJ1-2,TGTGCCAGCAGCTTTACCGGCAGGGGATATGGCTACACCTTC,CASSFTGRGYGYTF
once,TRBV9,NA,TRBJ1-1,TGTGCCAGCAGGCAAGGTGGTGCAGGGAAAGCTTTCTTT,CASRQGGAGKAFF
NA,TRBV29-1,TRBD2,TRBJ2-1,TGCAGCGTTGTACTCGAGCGGGGGTTGAGAGAGCAGTTCTTC,CSVVLERGLREQFF
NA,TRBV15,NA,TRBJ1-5,TGTGCCACCAGCAGACCCCAACAGCCCCAGCATTTT,CATSRPQQPQHF
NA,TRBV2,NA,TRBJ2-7,TGTGCCGGAGACAGGCCAAGCTCCTACGAGCAGTACTTC,CAGDRPSSYEQYF
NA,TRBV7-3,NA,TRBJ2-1,TGTGCCAGCAGCTTAAATGGGGATAGGGGCAATGAGCAGTTCTTC,CASSLNGDRGNEQFF
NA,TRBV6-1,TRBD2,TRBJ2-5,TGTGCCAGCAGTACTAGCGGGAGAGGAGAGACCCAGTACTTC,CASSTSGRGETQYF
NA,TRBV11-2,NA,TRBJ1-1,TGTGCCAGCAGCTCCGAGTTGAACACTGAAGCTTTCTTT,CASSSELNTEAFF
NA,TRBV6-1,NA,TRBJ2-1,TGTGCCAGTACAGGGATCGATGAGCAGTTCTTC,CASTGIDEQFF
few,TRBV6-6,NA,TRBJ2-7,TGTGCCAGCAACCAGAACTACGAGCAGTACTTC,CASNQNYEQYF
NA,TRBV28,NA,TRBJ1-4,TGTGCCAGCAGTTCGTCAAGCGCAACTAATGAAAAACTGTTTTTT,CASSSSSATNEKLFF
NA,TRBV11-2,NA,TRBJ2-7,TGTGCCAGCAGACTTCTGACTGTTTCCTACGAGCAGTACTTC,CASRLLTVSYEQYF
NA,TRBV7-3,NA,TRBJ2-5,TGTGCCAGCAGCAACCCGGGTCAGCTAGAGACCCAGTACTTC,CASSNPGQLETQYF
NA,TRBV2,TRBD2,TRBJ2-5,TGTGCCAGCAGTGGGAGGTTAGCGGGAGGAGAGACCCAGTACTTC,CASSGRLAGGETQYF
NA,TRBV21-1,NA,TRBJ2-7,TGTGCCAGCAGCTCCGGAGGTGGGGCCTACGAGCAGTACTTC,CASSSGGGAYEQYF
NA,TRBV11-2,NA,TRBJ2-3,TGTGCCAGCAGCGCGGGGAGCACAGATACGCAGTATTTT,CASSAGSTDTQYF
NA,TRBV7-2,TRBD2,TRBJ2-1,TGTGCCAGCAGCTTAACGAGGACTAGCAGTGAGCAGTTCTTC,CASSLTRTSSEQFF
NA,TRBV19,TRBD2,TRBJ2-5,TGTGCCAGTAGTAGTCTAGCGGGAGCGAGAGAGACCCAGTACTTC,CASSSLAGARETQYF
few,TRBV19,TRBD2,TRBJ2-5,TGTGCCAGTAGTCTAGCGGGGGGACAAGAGACCCAGTACTTC,CASSLAGGQETQYF
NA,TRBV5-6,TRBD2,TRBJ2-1,TGTGCCAGCAGCTTACCGGGACTAGGGTACAATGAGCAGTTCTTC,CASSLPGLGYNEQFF
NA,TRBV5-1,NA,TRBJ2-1,TGCGCCAGCAGCTCAAACAGTATATACAATGAGCAGTTCTTC,CASSSNSIYNEQFF
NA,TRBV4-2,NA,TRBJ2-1,TGTGCCAGCAGCCAATCTAGCGTCATTTACTCCTACAATGAGCAGTTCTTC,CASSQSSVIYSYNEQFF
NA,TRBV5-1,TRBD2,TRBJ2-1,TGCGCCAGCAGCCAAGGCGGGGGGACGGATGAGCAGTTCTTC,CASSQGGGTDEQFF
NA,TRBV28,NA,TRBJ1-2,TGTGCCAGCAGTTTGGAGGACCGCAGGGGCTACACCTTC,CASSLEDRRGYTF
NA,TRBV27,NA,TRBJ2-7,TGTGCCAGCAGTTACAGGGAATCCTACGAGCAGTACTTC,CASSYRESYEQYF
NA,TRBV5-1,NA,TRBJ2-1,TGCGCCAGCAGCTTAGGGAGCGGACCTTACAATGAGCAGTTCTTC,CASSLGSGPYNEQFF
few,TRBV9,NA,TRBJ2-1,TGTGCCAGCAGCGCCTTCTCGGATGAGCAGTTCTTC,CASSAFSDEQFF
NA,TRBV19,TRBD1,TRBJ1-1,TGTGCCAGTAGTATTTACAGGGGGACTGAAGCTTTCTTT,CASSIYRGTEAFF
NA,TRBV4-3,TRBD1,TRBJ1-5,TGCGCCAGCAGCCAAGATATACAGGGGCAGCCCCAGCATTTT,CASSQDIQGQPQHF
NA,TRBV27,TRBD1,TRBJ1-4,TGTGCCAGCAGTCCTAGGACAGGATTGAATGAAAAACTGTTTTTT,CASSPRTGLNEKLFF
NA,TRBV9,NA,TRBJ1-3,TGTGCCAGCAGCGTTCCCAGCTCTGGAAACACCATATATTTT,CASSVPSSGNTIYF
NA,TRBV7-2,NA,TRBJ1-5,TGTGCCAGCAGCTTAGAAGGGGTTTCCAATCAGCCCCAGCATTTT,CASSLEGVSNQPQHF
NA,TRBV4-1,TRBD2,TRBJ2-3,TGCGCCAGCAGCCAGGGGCCTCTAGCGGGAGTACTAGGTACGCAGTATTTT,CASSQGPLAGVLGTQYF
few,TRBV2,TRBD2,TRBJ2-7,TGTGCCAGCAGTGAAGCCTTGGGGGGGACCCTCCGAGGCGACGAGCAGTACTTC,CASSEALGGTLRGDEQYF
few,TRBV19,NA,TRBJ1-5,TGTGCCAGTAGGGCACGGGGTAGCGATCAGCCCCAGCATTTT,CASRARGSDQPQHF
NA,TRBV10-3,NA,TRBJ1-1,TGTGCCATCAGTGAGTCGCAGGGTGGAACTGAAGCTTTCTTT,CAISESQGGTEAFF
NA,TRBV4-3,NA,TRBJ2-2,TGCGCCAGCAGCCAAGAGGCAGGGTGGAACACCGGGGAGCTGTTTTTT,CASSQEAGWNTGELFF
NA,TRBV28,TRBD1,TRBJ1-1,TGTGCCAGCAGCTCCGGAGGGACAGGTATGAACACTGAAGCTTTCTTT,CASSSGGTGMNTEAFF
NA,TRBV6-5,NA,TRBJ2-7,TGTGCCAGCAGTTGGAAACAGCCCTACGAGCAGTACTTC,CASSWKQPYEQYF
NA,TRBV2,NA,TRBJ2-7,TGTGCCAGCAGCGTTTTGACGGGACAAGGCTACGAGCAGTACTTC,CASSVLTGQGYEQYF
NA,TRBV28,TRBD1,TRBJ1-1,TGTGCCAGCAGTTCACCAGGGGGCAGGGACACTGAAGCTTTCTTT,CASSSPGGRDTEAFF
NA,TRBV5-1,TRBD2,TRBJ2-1,TGCGCCAGCAGCTCCCTTTGGGGGACTAGCGGCAATGAGCAGTTCTTC,CASSSLWGTSGNEQFF
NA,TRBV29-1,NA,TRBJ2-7,TGCAGCGTTGTAGGCTTCGGACAGACCTTATACGAGCAGTACTTC,CSVVGFGQTLYEQYF
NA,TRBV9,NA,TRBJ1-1,TGTGCCAGCAGCGCCGAGAGCACTGAAGCTTTCTTT,CASSAESTEAFF
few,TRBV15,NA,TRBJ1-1,TGTGCCACCAGCTGGGGGGGCCGCACTGAAGCTTTCTTT,CATSWGGRTEAFF
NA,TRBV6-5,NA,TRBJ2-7,TGTGCCAGCAGTTACGGGAGGTCTACCTACGAGCAGTACTTC,CASSYGRSTYEQYF